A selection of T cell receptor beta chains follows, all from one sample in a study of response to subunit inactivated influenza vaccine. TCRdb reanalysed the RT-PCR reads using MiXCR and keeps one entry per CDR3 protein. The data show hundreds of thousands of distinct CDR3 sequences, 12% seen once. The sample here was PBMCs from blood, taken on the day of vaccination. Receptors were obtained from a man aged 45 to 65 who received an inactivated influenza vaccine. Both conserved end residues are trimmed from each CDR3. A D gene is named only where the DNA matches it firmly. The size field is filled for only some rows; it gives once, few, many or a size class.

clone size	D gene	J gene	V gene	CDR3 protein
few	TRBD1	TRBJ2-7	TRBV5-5	ASRPTGLSSYEQY
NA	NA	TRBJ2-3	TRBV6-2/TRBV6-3	ASSRDLGSTDTQY
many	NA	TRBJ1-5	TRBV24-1	ATSDSDNQPQH
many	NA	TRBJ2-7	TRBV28	ASSLADSSYEQY
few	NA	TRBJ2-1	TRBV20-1	SARDQVNEQF
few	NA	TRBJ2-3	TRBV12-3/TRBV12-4	ASSTYFGSAQY
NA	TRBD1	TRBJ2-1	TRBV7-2	ASSPGTGFDEQF
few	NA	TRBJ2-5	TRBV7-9	ASSYVLGAEETQY
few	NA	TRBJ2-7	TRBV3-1	ASSPAGGYTYEQY
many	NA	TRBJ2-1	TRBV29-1	STRGSNEQF
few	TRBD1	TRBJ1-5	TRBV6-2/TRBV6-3	ASRRTDRAYQPQH
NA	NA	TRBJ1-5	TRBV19	ASSMGGSNQPQH
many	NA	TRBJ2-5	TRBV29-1	SVDRGDAETQY
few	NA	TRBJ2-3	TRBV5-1	ASRLLVRGTDTQY
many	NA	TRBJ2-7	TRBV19	ASSMSGYEQY
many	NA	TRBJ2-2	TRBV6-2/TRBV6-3	ASSYPPTGTLTGELF
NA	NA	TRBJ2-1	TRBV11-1	ASSFALADYNEQF
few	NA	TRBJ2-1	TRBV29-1	SVEGSSSYNEQF
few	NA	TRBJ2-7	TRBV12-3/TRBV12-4	ASSFVGDGAEQY
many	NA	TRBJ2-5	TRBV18	ASSPPLETQY
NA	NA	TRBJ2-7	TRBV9	ASSVGGAGSYEQY
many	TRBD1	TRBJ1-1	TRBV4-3	ASSQDRGVTEAF
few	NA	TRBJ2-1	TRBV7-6	ASSFYSSAEQF
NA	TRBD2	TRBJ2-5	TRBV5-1	ASSLGGLASAETQY
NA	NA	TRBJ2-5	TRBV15	ATSSGPQIRETQY
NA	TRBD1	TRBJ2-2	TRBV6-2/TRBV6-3	ASRQGAWGELF
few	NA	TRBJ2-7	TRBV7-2	ASSLGPGQYYEQY
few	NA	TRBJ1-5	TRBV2	ASSGRGALSNQPQH
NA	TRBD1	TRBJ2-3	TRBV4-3	ASSQDLGTETDTQY
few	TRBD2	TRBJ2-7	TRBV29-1	SVDSDTGTTYEQY
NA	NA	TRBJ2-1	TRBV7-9	ASSLTDNEQF
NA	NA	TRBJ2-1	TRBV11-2	ASSPRGVNEQF
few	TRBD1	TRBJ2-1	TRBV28	ASLGQDSSYNEQF
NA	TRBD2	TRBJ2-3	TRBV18	ASSTRLAGGDTQY
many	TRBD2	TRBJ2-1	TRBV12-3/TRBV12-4	ASTTSGGRGEQF
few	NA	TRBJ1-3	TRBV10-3	AISDEIDTIY
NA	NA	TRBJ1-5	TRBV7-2	ASSFSGIHQPQH
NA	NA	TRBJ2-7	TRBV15	ATSRDLGRGYEQY
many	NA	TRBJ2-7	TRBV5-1	ASSPGARLVDYEQY
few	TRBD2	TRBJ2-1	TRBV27	ASSLSGRFRGEQF
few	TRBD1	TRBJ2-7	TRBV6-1	ASSESETGNGQY
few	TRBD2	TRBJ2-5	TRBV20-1	SAPQHDGGAGETQY
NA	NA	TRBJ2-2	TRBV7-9	ASSGYLLIGDTGELF
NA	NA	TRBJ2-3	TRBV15	ATSRNRETRGGDTQY
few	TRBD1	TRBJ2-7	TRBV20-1	SARVGTGYNEQY
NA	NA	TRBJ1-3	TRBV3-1	ASSQDVRLKGNTIY
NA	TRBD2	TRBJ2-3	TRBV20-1	SARSTSGGYTDTQY